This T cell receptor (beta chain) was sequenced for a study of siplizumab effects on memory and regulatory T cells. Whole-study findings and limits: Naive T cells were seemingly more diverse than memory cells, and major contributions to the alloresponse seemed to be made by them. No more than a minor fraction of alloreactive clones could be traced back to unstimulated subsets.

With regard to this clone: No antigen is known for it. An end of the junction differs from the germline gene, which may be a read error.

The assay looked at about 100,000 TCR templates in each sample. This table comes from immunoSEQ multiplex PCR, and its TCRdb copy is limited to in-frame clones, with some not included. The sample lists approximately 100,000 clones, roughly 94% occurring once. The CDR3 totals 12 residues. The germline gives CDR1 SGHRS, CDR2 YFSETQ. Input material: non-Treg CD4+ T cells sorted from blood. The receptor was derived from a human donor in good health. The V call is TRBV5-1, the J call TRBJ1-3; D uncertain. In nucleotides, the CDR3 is TGCGCCAGCAGCTTACCTGGGAACACCATATATTTT. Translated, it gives CASSLPGNTIYF.